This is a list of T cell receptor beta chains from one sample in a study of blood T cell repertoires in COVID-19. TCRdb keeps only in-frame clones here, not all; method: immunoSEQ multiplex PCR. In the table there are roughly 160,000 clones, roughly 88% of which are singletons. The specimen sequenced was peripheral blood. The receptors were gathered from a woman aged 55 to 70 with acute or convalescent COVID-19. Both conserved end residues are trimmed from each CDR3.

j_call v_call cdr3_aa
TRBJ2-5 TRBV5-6 ASSLGTAPLQETQY
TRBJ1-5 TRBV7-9 ASSSERGTQPQH
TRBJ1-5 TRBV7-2 ASSLGQGASNQPQH
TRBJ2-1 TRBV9 ASSALAGEQF
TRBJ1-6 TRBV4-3 ASSQARGMNSPLH
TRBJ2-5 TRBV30 AWCSSDRMGETQY
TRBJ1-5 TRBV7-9 ASSLWGQGNQPQH
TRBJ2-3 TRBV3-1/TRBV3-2 ASSPNRTGLSDTQY
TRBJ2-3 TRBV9 ASSPVAGGGDTQY
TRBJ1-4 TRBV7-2 ASSLALGDEKLF
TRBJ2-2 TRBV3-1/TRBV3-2 ASRPDRGNTGELF
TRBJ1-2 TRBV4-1 ASSQDSVPWGYT
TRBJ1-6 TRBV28 ASRSRGAPSPLH
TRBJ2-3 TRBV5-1 ASSVRGPGTDTQY
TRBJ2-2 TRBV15 ATSRGDRVVTGELF
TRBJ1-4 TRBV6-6 ASRGQLLTNEKLF
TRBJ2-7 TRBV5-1 ASSPGLAEGRPYEQY
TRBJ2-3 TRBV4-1 ASSQAGGTSDTQY
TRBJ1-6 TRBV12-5 ASAPGQGLWVHNSPLH
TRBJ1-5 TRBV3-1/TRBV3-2 ASSQPLDRGDRSNQPQH
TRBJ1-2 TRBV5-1 ASSRDGGYGYT
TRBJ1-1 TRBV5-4 ASSLWGRSNTEAF
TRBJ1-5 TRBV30 AWSATGLYSNQPQH
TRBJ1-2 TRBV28 ASSFQGRGLNYGYT
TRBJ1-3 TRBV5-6 ASSFAQDRARSGNTIY
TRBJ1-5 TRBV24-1 ATSHGGAGQPQH
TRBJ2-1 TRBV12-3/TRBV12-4 ANAGQVNNEQF
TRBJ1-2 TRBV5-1 ASSKPGQSYGYT
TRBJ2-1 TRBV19 ASSQGHKYNEQF
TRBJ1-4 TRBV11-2 ASSLVARGYEKLF
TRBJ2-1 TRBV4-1 ASSQSAGSIYNEQF
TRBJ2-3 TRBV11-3 ASSTSTDTQY
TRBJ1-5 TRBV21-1 ASSKDARWRRQPQH
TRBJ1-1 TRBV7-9 ASSFRGKNTEAF
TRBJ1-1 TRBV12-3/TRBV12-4 ASTLNRDPRYL
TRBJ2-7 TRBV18 ASSPGRDYSYEQY
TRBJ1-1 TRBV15 ATSRDFSNTEAF
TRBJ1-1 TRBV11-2 ASSLGAGTEAF
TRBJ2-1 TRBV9 ASSVDRMGGRLGQF
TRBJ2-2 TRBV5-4 ASSLRNSGGAFGELF
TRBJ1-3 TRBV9 ASSVGGAPGNTIY
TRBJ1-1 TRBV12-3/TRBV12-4 ASSPGTVEAF
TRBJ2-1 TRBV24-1 ATSTAGGGYNEQF
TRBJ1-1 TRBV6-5 ASRGTGETEAF
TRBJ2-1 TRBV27 ASSLFGTSFNEQF
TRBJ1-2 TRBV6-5 ASRLDRAHGYT
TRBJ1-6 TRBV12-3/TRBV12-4 ASRALYNSPLH
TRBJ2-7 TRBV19 ASSLGTGSYEQY